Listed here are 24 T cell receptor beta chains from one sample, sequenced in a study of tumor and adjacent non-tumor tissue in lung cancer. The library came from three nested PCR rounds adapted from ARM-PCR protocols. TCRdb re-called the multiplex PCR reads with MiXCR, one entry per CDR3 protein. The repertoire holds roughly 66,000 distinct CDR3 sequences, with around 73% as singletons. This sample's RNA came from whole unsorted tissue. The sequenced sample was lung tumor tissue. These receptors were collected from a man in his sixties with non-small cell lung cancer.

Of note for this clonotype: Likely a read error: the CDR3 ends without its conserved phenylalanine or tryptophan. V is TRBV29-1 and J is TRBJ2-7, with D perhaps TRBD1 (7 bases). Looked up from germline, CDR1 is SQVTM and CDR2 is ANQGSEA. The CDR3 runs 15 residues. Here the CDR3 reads CCVVGRGAESYEQYL. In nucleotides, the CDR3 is TGCTGCGTTGTTGGCAGGGGGGCAGAATCCTACGAGCAGTACCTC.

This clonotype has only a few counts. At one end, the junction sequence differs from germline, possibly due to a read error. This chain's CDR3 is CASRHLAGGYEQYF. The CDR3, as DNA: TGTGCCAGCAGACACCTAGCGGGAGGTTACGAGCAGTACTTC. The genes are TRBV10-1 and TRBJ2-7; TRBD2 agrees at 11 bases. Germline lookup yields CDR1 WNHNN and CDR2 SYGVQD (reference sequence). The CDR3 contains 14 residues.

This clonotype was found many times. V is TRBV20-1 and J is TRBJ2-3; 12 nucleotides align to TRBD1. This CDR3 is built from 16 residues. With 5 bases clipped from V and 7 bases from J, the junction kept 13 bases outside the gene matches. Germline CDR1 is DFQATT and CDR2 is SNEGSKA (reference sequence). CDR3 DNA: TGCAGTGCTCGACCATCGGGACAGGGGGCGCACAATACGCAGTATTTT. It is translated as CSARPSGQGAHNTQYF.

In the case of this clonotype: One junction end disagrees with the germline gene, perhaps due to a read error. The chain's CDR3 is CASSLICTGEPFF. In nucleotides, the CDR3 is TGTGCCAGCAGCTTAATCTGCACCGGGGAGCCGTTTTTT. The rearrangement joins TRBV11-1 to TRBJ2-2; D might be TRBD2 (5 bases). Germline-derived CDR1 and CDR2 are SGHAT and FQDESV (reference sequence). The CDR3 has 13 residues.

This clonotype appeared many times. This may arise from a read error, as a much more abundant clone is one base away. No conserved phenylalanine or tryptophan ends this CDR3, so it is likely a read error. CDR3 residues: CASSYSRRETEEQYL. CDR3 nucleotides: TGTGCCAGCAGTTACTCGAGGCGGGAGACGGAAGAGCAGTACTTA. The rearrangement joins TRBV6-5 to TRBJ2-7; TRBD2 matches 7 bases. Germline V gene lookup returns CDR1 MNHEY and CDR2 SVGAGI. The CDR3 runs 15 residues. V lost 0 bases, J lost 7 bases, and 9 bases stayed unmatched.

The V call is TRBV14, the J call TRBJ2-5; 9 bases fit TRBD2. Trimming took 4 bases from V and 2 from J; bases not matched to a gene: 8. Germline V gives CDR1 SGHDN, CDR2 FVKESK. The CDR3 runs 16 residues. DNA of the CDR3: TGTGCCAGCAGCCGCCGGACCAGCGGGGGGCAAGAGACCCAGTACTTC. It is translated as CASSRRTSGGQETQYF.

The CDR3 DNA reads as TGTGCCAGCAGTGAGGGGCGGCTCCCCGAGCAGTACTTC. Its translation is CASSEGRLPEQYF. The rearrangement uses TRBV6-1 and TRBJ2-7; D is possibly TRBD1 (5 bases). Deletions cut 3 bases from V and 6 bases from J, with 12 bases between. Germline CDR1 is MNHNS and CDR2 is SASEGT. This CDR3 is built from 13 residues.

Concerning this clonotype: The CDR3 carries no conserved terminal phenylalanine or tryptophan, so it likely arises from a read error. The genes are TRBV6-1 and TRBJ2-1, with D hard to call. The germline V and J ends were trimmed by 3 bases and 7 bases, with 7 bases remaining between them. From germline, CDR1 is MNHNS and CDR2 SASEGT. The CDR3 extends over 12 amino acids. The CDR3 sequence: CASSDRLNEQFV. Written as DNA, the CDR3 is TGTGCCAGCAGTGACCGACTGAATGAGCAGTTCGTC.

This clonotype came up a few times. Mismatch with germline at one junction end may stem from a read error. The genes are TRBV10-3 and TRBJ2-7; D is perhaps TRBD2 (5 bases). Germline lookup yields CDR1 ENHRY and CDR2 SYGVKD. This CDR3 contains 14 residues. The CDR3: CAIREGYKTYEQYF. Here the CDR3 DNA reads TGTGCCATCCGTGAGGGTTACAAAACCTACGAACAGTACTTC.

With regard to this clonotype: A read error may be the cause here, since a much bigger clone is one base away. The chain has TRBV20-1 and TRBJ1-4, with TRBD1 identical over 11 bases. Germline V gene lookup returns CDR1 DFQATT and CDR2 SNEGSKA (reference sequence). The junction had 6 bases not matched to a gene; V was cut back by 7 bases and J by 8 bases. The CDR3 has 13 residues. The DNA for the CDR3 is TGCAGTGTGGACAGGGGGCAAGGGGAAAAACTGTTTTTT. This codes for CSVDRGQGEKLFF.

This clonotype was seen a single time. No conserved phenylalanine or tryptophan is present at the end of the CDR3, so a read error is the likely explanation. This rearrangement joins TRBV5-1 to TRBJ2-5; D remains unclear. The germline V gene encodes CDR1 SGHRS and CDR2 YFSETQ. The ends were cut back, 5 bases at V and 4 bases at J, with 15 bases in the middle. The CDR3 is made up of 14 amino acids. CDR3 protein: CASSFDPRGETQYL. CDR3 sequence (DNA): TGCGCCAGCAGTTTCGACCCACGAGGAGAGACCCAGTACTTG.

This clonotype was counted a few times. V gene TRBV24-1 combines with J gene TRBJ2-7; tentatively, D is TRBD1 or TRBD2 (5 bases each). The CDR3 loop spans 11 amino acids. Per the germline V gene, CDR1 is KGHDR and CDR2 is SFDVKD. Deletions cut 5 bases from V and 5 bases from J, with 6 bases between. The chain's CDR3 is CATSGGNEQYF. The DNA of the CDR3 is TGTGCCACCAGTGGGGGGAACGAGCAGTACTTC.

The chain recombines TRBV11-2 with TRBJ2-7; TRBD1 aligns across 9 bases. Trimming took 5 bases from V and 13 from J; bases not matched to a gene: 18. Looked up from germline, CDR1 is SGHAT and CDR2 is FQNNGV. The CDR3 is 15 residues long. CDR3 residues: CASSIQRTGAYVHYF. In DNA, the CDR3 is TGTGCCAGCAGCATACAGAGGACAGGGGCCTACGTGCATTACTTC.

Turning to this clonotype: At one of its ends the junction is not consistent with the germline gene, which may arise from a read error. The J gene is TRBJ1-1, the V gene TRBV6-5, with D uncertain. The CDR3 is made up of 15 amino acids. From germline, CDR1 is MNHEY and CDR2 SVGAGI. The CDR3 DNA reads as TGTGCCAGCAATTACTCGAACCTGATGAACACTGAAGCTTTCTTT. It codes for CASNYSNLMNTEAFF.

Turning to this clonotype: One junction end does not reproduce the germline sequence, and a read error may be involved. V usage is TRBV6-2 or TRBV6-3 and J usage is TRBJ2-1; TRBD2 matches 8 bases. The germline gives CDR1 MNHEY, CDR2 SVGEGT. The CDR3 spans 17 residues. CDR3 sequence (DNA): TGTGCCAGCAGGCTGGGAGTAGCGGGACTTTCCTACAATGGGCAGTTCTTC. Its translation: CASRLGVAGLSYNGQFF.

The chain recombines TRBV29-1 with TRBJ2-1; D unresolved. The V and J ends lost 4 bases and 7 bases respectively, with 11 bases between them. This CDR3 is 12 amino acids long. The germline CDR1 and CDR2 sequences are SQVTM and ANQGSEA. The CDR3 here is CSVACGNNEQFF. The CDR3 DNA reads TGCAGCGTTGCTTGCGGAAATAATGAGCAGTTCTTC.

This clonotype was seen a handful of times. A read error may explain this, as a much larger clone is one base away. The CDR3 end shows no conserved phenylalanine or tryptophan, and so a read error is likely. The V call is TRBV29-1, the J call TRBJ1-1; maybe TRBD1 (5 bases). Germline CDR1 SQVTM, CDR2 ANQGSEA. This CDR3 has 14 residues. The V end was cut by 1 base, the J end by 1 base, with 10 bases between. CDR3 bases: TGCAGCGTTGAAGGGCGGGGGACGAACACTGAAGCTTTCTCT. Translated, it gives CSVEGRGTNTEAFS.

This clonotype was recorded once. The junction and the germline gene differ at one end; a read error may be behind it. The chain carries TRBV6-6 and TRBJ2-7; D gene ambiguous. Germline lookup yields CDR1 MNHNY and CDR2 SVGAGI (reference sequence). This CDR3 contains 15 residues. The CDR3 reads CTSSYLQPNSYEQYF. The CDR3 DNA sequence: TGTACCAGCAGTTACCTTCAACCCAATTCCTACGAGCAGTACTTC.

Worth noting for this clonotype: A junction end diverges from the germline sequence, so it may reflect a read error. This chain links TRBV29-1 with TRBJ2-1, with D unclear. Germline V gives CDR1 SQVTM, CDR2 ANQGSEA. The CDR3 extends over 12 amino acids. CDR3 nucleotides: TGCAGCGTTGACAAGTGGTCCAATGAACAGTTCTTC. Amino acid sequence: CSVDKWSNEQFF.

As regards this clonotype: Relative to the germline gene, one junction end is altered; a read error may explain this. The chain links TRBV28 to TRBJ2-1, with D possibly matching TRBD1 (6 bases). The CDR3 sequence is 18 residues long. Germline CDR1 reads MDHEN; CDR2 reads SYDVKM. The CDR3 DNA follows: TGTGCCAGCAGTTTGGGTACAGGGTTCGGATCTTTGGACAATGAGCAGTTATTC. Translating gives CASSLGTGFGSLDNEQLF.

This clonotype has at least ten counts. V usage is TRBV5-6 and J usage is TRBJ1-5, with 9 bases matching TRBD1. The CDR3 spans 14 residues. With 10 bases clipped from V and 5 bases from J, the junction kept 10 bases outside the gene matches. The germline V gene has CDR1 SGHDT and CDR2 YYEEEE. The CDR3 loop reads CAGRPGQGYQPQHF. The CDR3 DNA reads TGTGCCGGAAGACCGGGACAGGGTTATCAGCCCCAGCATTTT.

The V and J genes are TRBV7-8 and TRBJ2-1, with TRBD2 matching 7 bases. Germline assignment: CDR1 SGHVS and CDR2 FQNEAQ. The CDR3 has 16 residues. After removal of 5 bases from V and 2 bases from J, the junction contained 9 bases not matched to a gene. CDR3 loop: CASSPGGGKTYNEQFF. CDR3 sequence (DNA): TGTGCCAGCAGCCCGGGGGGAGGTAAAACCTACAATGAGCAGTTCTTC.

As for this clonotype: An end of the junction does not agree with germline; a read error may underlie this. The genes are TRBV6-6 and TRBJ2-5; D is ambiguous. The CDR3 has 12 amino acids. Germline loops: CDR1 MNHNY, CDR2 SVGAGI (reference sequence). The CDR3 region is CVSSGSKETQYF. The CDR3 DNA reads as TGTGTCAGCAGTGGGTCAAAAGAGACCCAATACTTC.

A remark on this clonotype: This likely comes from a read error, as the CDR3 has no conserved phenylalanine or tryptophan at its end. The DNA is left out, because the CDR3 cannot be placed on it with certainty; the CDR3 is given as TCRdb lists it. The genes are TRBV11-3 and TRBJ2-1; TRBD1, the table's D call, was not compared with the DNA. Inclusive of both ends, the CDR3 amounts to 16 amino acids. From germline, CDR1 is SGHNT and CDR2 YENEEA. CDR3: CASSLNKIEGLGEKLL.